What follows is one T cell receptor (beta chain) and its context. Antigen unknown. Sequencing was performed with immunoSEQ multiplex PCR; in TCRdb, only in-frame clones are kept and a portion is missing. Altogether some 170,000 clones are present, around nine tenths being singletons, with the ten largest covering approximately 2.6%. The entry originates in a study of cytomegalovirus exposure and HLA in healthy donors. Separate from the approximately 730-subject first cohort, the 120-subject validation cohort was the one that the donors belonged to. Study results and limitations: Diagnosis of cytomegalovirus status made by the classifier reportedly showed high specificity and sensitivity.

Deletions cut 5 bases from V and 5 bases from J, with 21 bases between. CDR1 is SGHVS and CDR2 is FNYEAQ in the germline V gene. The CDR3 length is 16 residues. This sequence was found in a young man in good health and CMV-seropositive. This sequence joins TRBV7-6 and TRBJ2-5; TRBD2 might be the D (7 bases). The sequencing input was PBMCs. The CDR3 reads CASSQGGGGPGETQYF. CDR3 nucleotides: TGTGCCAGCAGCCAAGGGGGGGGCGGGCCCGGGGAGACCCAGTACTTC.